A single sample gave rise to the 21 T cell receptor beta chains below, sequenced in a study of CD8+ T cells in alopecia areata. Sequencing used cDNA as its template, made by extracting RNA and reverse transcribing it. Here immunoSEQ multiplex PCR was the method, and the copy in TCRdb shows in-frame clones only, minus some. The sample gives about 180,000 clones, 40% to 55% of which show up once; roughly 9.1% is in the top ten. The treatment was: oral pan-JAK inhibitor, 5-10 mg twice daily. This material consisted of CD8+ T cells sorted from blood, taken around week 53, from a patient treated with tofacitinib. The source is a human donor with alopecia areata.

The CDR3 nucleotides are TGTGCCAGCAAACCGGGACGCTTGAACACTGAAGCTTTCTTT. Protein product: CASKPGRLNTEAFF. The rearrangement links TRBV2 to TRBJ1-1, with D perhaps matching TRBD1 (5 bases). Looked up from germline, CDR1 is SNHLY and CDR2 is FYNNEI. Trimming removed 7 bases at V and 0 bases at J, with 12 bases between. CDR3 length equals 14 residues.

This clone was observed a few times. The chain is built from TRBV6-5 and TRBJ2-7, with unresolved D. This CDR3 has 14 amino acids. V lost 6 bases and J 3 bases, leaving 15 bases between the germline ends. The germline CDR1 and CDR2 sequences are MNHEY and SVGAGI. The CDR3 DNA sequence: TGTGCCAGCAGCCCCGAGTACAGTGACTACGAGCAGTACTTC. This translates into CASSPEYSDYEQYF.

The chain carries TRBV4-3 and TRBJ1-1; perhaps TRBD1 as D (5 bases). Germline V gene lookup returns CDR1 LGHNA and CDR2 YSLEER. The V gene lost 5 bases and the J gene lost 1 base, with 17 bases spanning the gap. This CDR3 contains 16 residues. Here the CDR3 reads CASSADHRDGNTEAFF. CDR3 coding DNA: TGCGCCAGCAGCGCCGATCACCGGGACGGGAACACTGAAGCTTTCTTT.

This rearrangement joins TRBV11-1 to TRBJ2-3, with unresolved D. CDR1 is SGHAT and CDR2 is FQDESV in the germline V gene (reference sequence). The CDR3 is 13 residues long. The V end was cut by 2 bases, the J end by 6 bases, with 9 bases between. The CDR3 region is CASSLFGRDTQYF. The CDR3 nucleotides are TGTGCCAGCAGCTTATTCGGACGGGATACGCAGTATTTT.

The chain employs TRBV29-1 and TRBJ1-1; no reliable D call. Trimming removed 3 bases at V and 7 bases at J, with 6 bases between. CDR3 size: 10 residues. Germline V gene sequence: CDR1 SQVTM, CDR2 ANQGSEA. CDR3 sequence: CSVETLEAFF. In nucleotides, the CDR3 is TGCAGCGTTGAGACACTTGAAGCTTTCTTT. Filled out from reference TRBV29-1 and TRBJ1-1, the complete variable domain reads SAVISQKPSRDICQRGTSLTIQCQVDSQVTMMFWYRQQPGQSLTLIATANQGSEATYESGFVIDKFPISRPNLTFSTLTVSNMSPEDSSIYLCSVETLEAFFGQGTRLTVV.

V gene TRBV4-1 combines with J gene TRBJ2-7; D not resolved. The germline gives CDR1 MGHRA, CDR2 YSYEKL. The CDR3 has 13 residues. V dropped 5 bases and J dropped 2 bases, with 10 bases sitting between them. CDR3 loop: CASSVAGPYEQYF. CDR3 bases: TGCGCCAGCAGCGTGGCCGGGCCCTACGAGCAGTACTTC.

The genes are TRBV4-1 and TRBJ1-4, with TRBD1 matching 9 bases. After removal of 1 base from V and 10 bases from J, the junction contained 7 bases not matched to a gene. The germline V gene has CDR1 MGHRA and CDR2 YSYEKL. CDR3 length: 15 residues. The chain's CDR3 is CASSQAGTGLRKLFF. The CDR3 coding sequence is TGCGCCAGCAGCCAAGCTGGGACAGGGCTTCGAAAACTGTTTTTT.

V gene TRBV30 combines with J gene TRBJ1-4; TRBD1 aligns across 7 bases. The V and J ends lost 3 bases and 5 bases, in that order; junction bases with no gene match: 9. This CDR3 comprises 15 residues. The germline V gene encodes CDR1 GTSNPN and CDR2 SVGIG (reference sequence). CDR3 DNA: TGTGCCTGGAGGGCCGGACAGGTTGAGAATGAAAAACTGTTTTTT. Translation gives CAWRAGQVENEKLFF. The complete variable domain, with remaining parts taken from reference TRBV30 and TRBJ1-4, reads SQTIHQWPATLVQPVGSPLSLECTVEGTSNPNLYWYRQAAGRGLQLLFYSVGIGQISSEVPQNLSASRPQDRQFILSSKKLLLSDSGFYLCAWRAGQVENEKLFFGSGTQLSVL.

This clone showed up just a few times. The V and J genes are TRBV11-1 and TRBJ2-7; D gene ambiguous. CDR1 is SGHAT and CDR2 is FQDESV in the germline V gene (reference sequence). The CDR3 sequence is 12 residues long. V was cut by 2 bases and J by 4 bases, with 6 bases left in between. CDR3 protein: CASSLIAYEQYF. The CDR3 coding sequence is TGTGCCAGCAGCTTAATCGCATACGAGCAGTACTTC.

This clone was picked up a small number of times. V and J are TRBV2 and TRBJ2-1; D remains unclear. CDR1 and CDR2 from the germline V gene are SNHLY and FYNNEI. The CDR3 has 14 amino acids. V shed 7 bases and J shed 0 bases, with 10 bases lying between them. The CDR3 sequence: CASNAVTSYNEQFF. The DNA for the CDR3 is TGTGCCAGCAATGCGGTGACCTCCTACAATGAGCAGTTCTTC.

This clone has only a few counts. CDR3 region: CASSYRSGELFF. The CDR3 DNA is TGTGCCAGCAGTTACCGTAGCGGGGAGCTGTTTTTT. V usage is TRBV6-5 and J usage is TRBJ2-2; D remains unclear. The CDR3 is made up of 12 amino acids. Trimming left V 2 bases short and J 7 bases short, with 5 bases between. In germline, CDR1 is MNHEY, CDR2 SVGAGI.

This clone was counted between two and nine times. The genes are TRBV19 and TRBJ1-1; D remains unclear. Trimming took 8 bases from V and 6 from J, leaving 13 bases between them. This CDR3 contains 12 residues. Germline assignment: CDR1 LNHDA and CDR2 SQIVND (reference sequence). The CDR3 nucleotides are TGTGCCAGTTTGGAGCCCTTAGCTGAAGCTTTCTTT. This encodes CASLEPLAEAFF. Variable domain in full (rest from reference TRBV19 and TRBJ1-1): DGGITQSPKYLFRKEGQNVTLSCEQNLNHDAMYWYRQDPGQGLRLIYYSQIVNDFQKGDIAEGYSVSREKKESFPLTVTSAQKNPTAFYLCASLEPLAEAFFGQGTRLTVV.

The chain employs TRBV25-1 and TRBJ2-1; D may be TRBD1 (6 bases). This CDR3 has 16 residues. Deletions cut 1 base from V and 3 bases from J, with 13 bases between. Germline V CDR1 and CDR2: MGHDK, SYGVNS. This CDR3 reads CASSEFEGEIYNEQFF. CDR3 in DNA: TGTGCCAGCAGTGAATTTGAGGGGGAGATCTACAATGAGCAGTTCTTC.

This clone has a handful of counts. This rearrangement joins TRBV7-2 to TRBJ2-3; 7 positions agree with TRBD1. CDR3 length: 15 residues. V lost 5 bases and J lost 0; bases outside the gene matches: 5. Looked up from germline, CDR1 is SGHTA and CDR2 is FQGNSA. CDR3 residues: CASSTRDRSTDTQYF. CDR3 sequence (DNA): TGTGCCAGCAGCACCCGGGACAGAAGCACAGATACGCAGTATTTT.

The rearrangement uses TRBV7-9 and TRBJ2-1, with unresolved D. There are 14 residues in the CDR3. Looked up from germline, CDR1 is SEHNR and CDR2 is FQNEAQ (reference sequence). V was clipped by 5 bases and J by 0 bases, with 8 bases between them. This CDR3 reads CASSDIPSYNEQFF. The CDR3 nucleotides read TGTGCCAGCAGCGACATCCCCTCCTACAATGAGCAGTTCTTC. Full variable domain (rest looked up from reference TRBV7-9 and TRBJ2-1): DTGVSQNPRHKITKRGQNVTFRCDPISEHNRLYWYRQTLGQGPEFLTYFQNEAQLEKSRLLSDRFSAERPKGSFSTLEIQRTEQGDSAMYLCASSDIPSYNEQFFGPGTRLTVL.

A few counts support this clone. CDR3 sequence: CATSRGTGSGNTIYF. The CDR3 DNA sequence: TGTGCCACCAGCAGAGGGACAGGATCTGGAAACACCATATATTTT. V usage is TRBV15 and J usage is TRBJ1-3, with 7 bases fitting TRBD1. The CDR3 is 15 residues long. Germline trimming cut 1 base from V and 1 base from J; bases unmatched to any gene: 1. The germline gives CDR1 LNHNV, CDR2 YYDKDF (reference sequence).

J is TRBJ1-4 and V is TRBV7-6, with 8 nucleotides matching TRBD1. The CDR3 consists of 13 residues. Germline assignment: CDR1 SGHVS and CDR2 FNYEAQ. Trimming at V came to 6 bases and at J to 8 bases, leaving 5 bases not matched to a gene. The CDR3 nucleotides read TGTGCCAGCAGGGACAGGGTGGAGGAAAAACTGTTTTTT. Translated: CASRDRVEEKLFF.

This chain links TRBV18 with TRBJ1-2; 8 bases map to TRBD1. The CDR3 extends over 14 amino acids. Trimming at V came to 6 bases and at J to 4 bases, leaving 7 bases not matched to a gene. Germline V gives CDR1 KGHSH, CDR2 LQKENI. The CDR3, as DNA: TGTGCCAGCTCGGACGGGACAGGCCCCTATGGCTACACCTTC. This encodes CASSDGTGPYGYTF.

The chain links TRBV29-1 to TRBJ2-2; no clear D. Germline CDR1 and CDR2: SQVTM and ANQGSEA. This CDR3 region has 14 residues. The V and J ends lost 6 bases and 4 bases respectively, with 15 bases between them. The CDR3 region is CSVGMTDTTGELFF. The CDR3 DNA sequence: TGCAGCGTGGGGATGACCGACACCACCGGGGAGCTGTTTTTT.

V usage is TRBV13 and J usage is TRBJ2-3; TRBD2 agrees at 7 bases. V was clipped by 5 bases and J by 3 bases; unmatched bases: 11. The CDR3 is 16 amino acids. CDR1 is PRHDT and CDR2 is FYEKMQ in the germline V gene (reference sequence). The CDR3 sequence is CASSPQGSGPTDTQYF. The CDR3 DNA is TGTGCCAGCAGCCCCCAGGGTAGCGGGCCGACAGATACGCAGTATTTT.

The rearrangement uses TRBV11-2 and TRBJ1-1, with 7 bases fitting TRBD1. V dropped 1 base and J dropped 4; count of bases not matched to a gene: 3. Germline V gene lookup returns CDR1 SGHAT and CDR2 FQNNGV. The CDR3 loop spans 14 amino acids. The CDR3 sequence: CASSLGQGGTEAFF. CDR3 nucleotides: TGTGCCAGCAGCTTAGGACAGGGCGGCACTGAAGCTTTCTTT.